The table lists the clone carrying this TCR beta chain with many counts. Its target is not known. Construction of TCR beta libraries relied on iRepertoire HTBI primers and on Arm-PCR targeting CDR3 regions. Each CDR3 protein gets one entry after TCRdb re-called the multiplex PCR reads with MiXCR. The table shows fewer than 350,000 distinct CDR3 sequences, with 18% occurring only once. Time point here: newly diagnosed GD, antithyroid drugs for less than 3 months. Construction of the TCR library relied on RNA isolated from PBMCs. V lost 6 bases, J lost 1 base, and 9 bases lay in between. The CDR3 covers 13 residues. Germline V gene data show CDR1 as ENHRY and CDR2 as SYGVKD. The sample comes from a study of regulatory T cells in long-lasting Graves disease. Overall study: New Graves' disease cases had less than 3 months of antithyroid drugs.

Findings of the study overall: Patients with persistent disease shared under 3,500 public clonotypes, outpacing the approximately 970 shared by new patients. With a small sample size, accuracy may have been reduced.

This material consisted of peripheral blood mononuclear cells (PBMCs), taken at new diagnosis, from a patient treated with antithyroid drugs. V usage is TRBV10-3 and J usage is TRBJ1-1, with D perhaps TRBD1 (5 bases). The receptor's source is a female donor with Graves disease. The CDR3 spells CAISPGTNTEAFF. The CDR3, as DNA: TGTGCCATCAGCCCTGGGACGAACACTGAAGCTTTCTTT.